This TCR beta chain originates from a study of blood T cell repertoires in COVID-19. Background on the study: Sources were T cells, B-cell-depleted T cells, or PBMCs; the material itself was cDNA or gDNA.

Ages ranged from about 18 to 89 years, with residence in approximately 23 US areas. Each participant's cohort was designated according to participant-reported clinical history. The ends were cut back, 7 bases at V and 1 base at J, with 19 bases in the middle. The germline V gene has CDR1 LNHDA and CDR2 SQIVND (reference sequence). This CDR3 is built from 16 residues. Original processing methods: Reference gene primer amplification gave estimated nucleated cell counts. The assay was immunoSEQ multiplex PCR, and TCRdb's table has in-frame clones only and misses some. V, J and clone size are taken as reported in that table, and D and trimming were inferred from the DNA itself. The sample has roughly 250,000 clones, 80% to 90% seen once; the top ten hold approximately 4.2%.

The receptor was derived from a woman aged 25 to 39 who had recovered from COVID-19. Source material: PBMCs or T cells enriched from blood (not recorded which). The chain employs TRBV19 and TRBJ1-1, with D unclear. This CDR3 reads CASKKRETKQNTEAFF. CDR3 bases: TGTGCCAGTAAGAAACGGGAGACCAAGCAGAACACTGAAGCTTTCTTT.